This TCR beta chain was retrieved from a study of memory CD4+ T cells and cytomegalovirus serostatus. The sort gate was single viable CD3+CD4+CD8-CD45RO+ cells for memory CD4+ T cells. Repertoires were generated with immunoSEQ multiplex PCR, while TCRdb's copy carries only in-frame clones and drops some. The sample lists 45,000 to 60,000 clones; approximately 78% were seen once. As regards this clone: Antigen unknown.

Study-wide results and caveats: CMV serostatus prediction reached median AUC about 0.96, or 0.93 with US-trained model.

This CDR3 comprises 13 residues. Germline-derived CDR1 and CDR2 are SGHNT and YYREEE (reference sequence). Between the trimmed V and J ends, which lost 0 bases and 1 base, there was a span of 5 bases. This clonotype originated in an adult in good health and CMV-seronegative. The chain combines TRBV5-4 with TRBJ2-7, with D unresolved. The sequencing sample was made of memory CD4+ T cells from blood. The CDR3 DNA sequence: TGTGCCAGCAGCTTGGAGGCTTCCTACGAGCAGTACTTC. Protein product: CASSLEASYEQYF.